This T cell receptor (beta chain) was recovered during a study of cytomegalovirus exposure and HLA in healthy donors. Study-level results: Common viral pathogens were later found to be apparently linked to several of the most significant clusters. The study labeled fewer than 200 TCR beta chains cytomegalovirus-associated. When presence/absence was analysed, sequencing depth was taken to be roughly uniform across donors. A later analysis found TCR association rates differed by HLA locus, highest for DRB1 and lowest for HLA-C.

In germline, CDR1 is GTSNPN, CDR2 SVGIG (reference sequence). Trimming cost V 2 bases and J 6 bases; bases outside gene matches: 11. The CDR3 totals 15 residues. The PCR used 60 Vbeta and 13 Jbeta primers. The assay was immunoSEQ multiplex PCR, and TCRdb's table has in-frame clones only and misses some. The top ten hold around 4% of the sample, which has about 150,000 clones, roughly 65% seen once. To note about this clone: What it binds is unknown.

The source of this sequence is a man between 60 and 75 years old in good health and CMV-seronegative. The rearrangement uses TRBV30 and TRBJ2-7, with TRBD2 matching over 9 bases. The sequenced material came from PBMCs. The CDR3: CAWSPRVAGESEQYF. Written as DNA, the CDR3 is TGTGCCTGGAGTCCCCGGGTAGCGGGAGAATCCGAGCAGTACTTC.